The entry that follows covers one TCR beta chain sequence. Its target antigen remains unknown. Per-base quality was not reported, and no clone a single base away is much larger than it. V is cut back by 6 bases and J by 7 bases, with 5 bases in the junction unmatched. As encoded in the germline V gene, CDR1 is SNHLY while CDR2 is FYNNEI. The CDR3 runs 14 amino acids, cysteine and phenylalanine included. Only the CDR3 part of the read is kept: 42 bases, read in frame from the first base. Using the deep immunoSEQ assay, TCR CDR3 regions were amplified from genomic DNA by multiplex PCR. For each cell subset, the extracted genomic DNA was distributed evenly across all wells of several immunoSEQ 96-well plates, and each plate served as one replicate. For sorted subsets, about 210 ng of genomic DNA, equivalent to some 30,000 T cell genomes, went into each replicate PCR. Purified libraries were quantified with a Qubit 3.0 fluorometer, sized on a Bioanalyzer 2100, and re-quantified with the KAPA Library Quantification kit. Every immunoSEQ 96-well plate was sequenced on a separate single-read 150-cycle Illumina NextSeq 550 flow cell. In the original analysis: Because the immunoSEQ output held only junctional sequences and lacked quality scores, the filtering could not match the filtering applied to full-length reads. To assign V/J genes and CDR3, sequences were annotated using PyIR, a Python wrapper for IgBLAST v1.9, with IMGT germline references. Any read was removed if the V/J assignment was weak (E-value above 1e-6), the CDR3 was missing, or the read contained stop codons, out-of-frame junctions, or ambiguous translated residues. V3J clonotypes were defined as sequences sharing an identical inferred V gene, J gene, and CDR3 amino acid sequence. The percentage overlap between two repertoires was calculated by dividing the number of shared unique clonotypes by the size of the smaller repertoire. Richness of each repertoire was evaluated using RTK rarefaction, the Chao1 estimator, and Recon v2.1 estimates of unobserved clonotypes. OLGA was used to compute generation probabilities for all TCRbeta clonotypes that the gDNA method yielded from a handful of donors. TCRdb took over this immuneACCESS table, retaining in-frame rearrangements with V and J assigned. Such tables are incomplete; in checked studies, under half of the missing clones stem from an unresolved V gene, and the remainder is unexplained. V and J calls and clone size come straight from that table; D and trimming were deduced from the DNA. The sample table records about 2.4 million clones; approximately 92% of these occur just once. The ten largest clones take up over 0.12% of the sample.

This specimen comes from a study of shared clonotypes between healthy human individuals (dated by TCRdb to the early 2020s). Study-wide context: A few men and two women, aged 18 to 49 years, made up the cohort. For each donor, three plates each were used for CD4 naive and CD4 memory, two plates were used for CD8 naive, and one plate was used for CD8 memory. The study deeply sequenced blood TCR repertoires of about 5 healthy adults to estimate repertoire size and the extent of clonotype sharing between individuals. Libraries were prepared and TCR repertoires were sequenced by different laboratories using diverse techniques, in order to increase sequencing depth and limit assay-specific biases. Per donor, leukapheresis produced somewhere between about 0.94 and 10 billion PBMCs. Overall study outcomes, separate from this receptor: Only blood was sampled, and tissue TCR repertoires likely differ from those in blood. Because the study included only a small number of donors, the genetic and exposure-history diversity represented was limited. About 5% of naive CD4, 3.5% of naive CD8, 2% to 2.5% of memory CD4, and 0.35% to 0.5% of memory CD8 clonotypes were shared across several donors. Incomplete sequencing was indicated by rarefaction of sorted-subset datasets, despite the large sequencing depth. Naive subsets generally had larger estimated clonotype richness than memory subsets did. Based on pairwise subsampling, the degree of clonotype sharing among donors was expected to be affected by sequencing depth. Compared with non-shared clonotypes, the clonotypes found in all four sorted-subset donors had higher generation probabilities.

Donors were healthy HIV-negative adults with no recently reported acute infections or vaccinations. Only Caucasian adults living in Nashville, Tennessee, USA were represented among the donors. Magnetic negative selection was used to enrich CD4+ T cells, after which naive cells were positively selected on CD45RA and the negative fraction became the memory subset. After blood collection by leukapheresis, PBMCs were isolated using Ficoll-Histopaque density gradient centrifugation and then cryopreserved in the vapor phase of liquid nitrogen. Purity and quantity of every magnetically sorted T cell population were checked by analytical flow cytometry. Genomic DNA was isolated from every sorted fraction and measured by UV absorbance on a Nanodrop 2000c.

This receptor chain uses TRBV2 and TRBJ2-2, and 10 junction bases match TRBD1. The TCR sequence derives from a young man in good health. The sequenced material came from naive CD4+ T cells sorted from blood. Reading the label with the study, this specimen's cell subset or site is: CD45RA+ positively selected. The bases are TGTGCCAGCAGACCGGGACAGGGGTACGGGGAGCTGTTTTTT. It is translated as CASRPGQGYGELFF.